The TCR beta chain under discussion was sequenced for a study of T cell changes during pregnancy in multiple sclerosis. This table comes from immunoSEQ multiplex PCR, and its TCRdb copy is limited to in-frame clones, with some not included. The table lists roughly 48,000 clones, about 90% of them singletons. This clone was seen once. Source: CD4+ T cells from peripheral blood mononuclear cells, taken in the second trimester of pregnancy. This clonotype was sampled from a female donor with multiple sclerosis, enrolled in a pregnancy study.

CDR3: CASSPRAGHLQETQYF. The CDR3 DNA follows: TGTGCCAGTAGTCCCCGAGCTGGACACTTACAAGAGACCCAGTACTTC. The rearrangement joins TRBV19 to TRBJ2-5; D possibly corresponds to TRBD1 (5 bases). This CDR3 has 16 residues. Germline V gives CDR1 LNHDA, CDR2 SQIVND (reference sequence). Trimming took off 5 bases at V and 2 bases at J, with 18 bases between the two ends.